This T cell receptor (beta chain) was observed in a study of blood T cells in healthy people across ages. A remark on this clonotype: Its antigen is not identified.

Per the germline V gene, CDR1 is DFQATT and CDR2 is SNEGSKA (reference sequence). V trimming: 8 bases; J trimming: 5 bases; junction bases outside the gene matches: 10. There are 13 residues in the CDR3. Findings of the study overall: The diversity estimates, figures obtained from one million T cells, were considered underestimates.

For every donor, a draw yielded roughly 9.3 milliliters of peripheral blood. Then a second PCR, running roughly 6 to 11 cycles, was carried out with a sample-barcoded 5' primer and a J-beta primer mix. Each CDR3 protein gets one entry after TCRdb re-called the 5' RACE reads with MiXCR. The sample lists around 1.1 million distinct CDR3 sequences, roughly two fifths occurring once. Material: blood. This TCR was recovered from a man younger than 30 in good health. This chain connects TRBV20-1 to TRBJ1-1; 8 nucleotides align to TRBD1. The DNA of the CDR3 is TGCAGTCAGGACAGGGTGGGAGGAACTGAAGCTTTCTTT. This codes for CSQDRVGGTEAFF.